The 9 T cell receptor beta chains below were found in one sample sequenced in a study of blood T cell repertoires in COVID-19. Sequencing was performed with immunoSEQ multiplex PCR; in TCRdb, only in-frame clones are kept and a portion is missing. Of roughly 250,000 clones listed, about 88% were seen once; the top ten hold about 4.1%. Sequencing input: peripheral blood. These receptors were collected from a man between 60 and 70 years old who had recovered from COVID-19.

This chain joins TRBV5-8 and TRBJ1-3; D remains unclear. V was trimmed by 4 bases and J by 2 bases, leaving 7 bases between them. This CDR3 is 13 amino acids long. CDR1 SGHTS and CDR2 YDEGEE come from the germline V gene. The CDR3 spells CASSPHTGNTIYF. CDR3 DNA: TGTGCCAGCAGCCCCCACACTGGAAACACCATATATTTT.

This chain uses TRBV24-1 with TRBJ2-3; 10 bases agree with TRBD1. The CDR3 totals 16 residues. Germline assignment: CDR1 KGHDR and CDR2 SFDVKD. Losses at the gene ends were 4 bases for V and 4 bases for J; bases not matched to a gene: 7. In DNA form, the CDR3 reads TGTGCCACCAGTGACCGGGACAGGGGTCAGTCAGATACGCAGTATTTT. It yields the protein CATSDRDRGQSDTQYF.

V usage is TRBV24-1 and J usage is TRBJ1-6; possibly TRBD1 for D (5 bases). The CDR3 sequence is 14 residues long. Trimming pared 12 bases from V and 0 bases from J, leaving 11 bases between. Per germline, CDR1 KGHDR and CDR2 SFDVKD. The DNA for the CDR3 is TGTGCCGTGCAGGGCCACTCCTATAATTCACCCCTCCACTTT. It is translated as CAVQGHSYNSPLHF.

The chain recombines TRBV7-2 with TRBJ1-1; D possibly corresponds to TRBD1 (5 bases). CDR3 size: 13 residues. Looked up from germline, CDR1 is SGHTA and CDR2 is FQGNSA. Trimming shortened V by 2 bases and J by 5 bases, and 9 bases separated the two germline ends. As DNA, the CDR3 is TGTGCCAGCAGCTTAAAGGGGAGGACTGAAGCTTTCTTT. Translating gives CASSLKGRTEAFF.

The chain couples TRBV2 to TRBJ1-1; the D gene is possibly TRBD1 (5 bases). CDR3 length: 14 amino acids. The germline V gene encodes CDR1 SNHLY and CDR2 FYNNEI. The V gene lost 7 bases and the J gene lost 8 bases, with 20 bases spanning the gap. CDR3 sequence reads: CASIPRQRIPEAFF. Here the CDR3 DNA reads TGTGCCAGCATCCCCCGACAGCGCATACCCGAAGCTTTCTTT. Full variable domain (remainder filled in from reference TRBV2 and TRBJ1-1): EPEVTQTPSHQVTQMGQEVILRCVPISNHLYFYWYRQILGQKVEFLVSFYNNEISEKSEIFDDQFSVERPDGSNFTLKIRSTKLEDSAMYFCASIPRQRIPEAFFGQGTRLTVV.

The chain combines TRBV5-6 with TRBJ1-4; 8 bases map to TRBD1. Losses at the gene ends were 0 bases for V and 5 bases for J; bases not matched to a gene: 3. This CDR3 is 15 amino acids long. The germline gives CDR1 SGHDT, CDR2 YYEEEE. CDR3 amino acids: CASSLDGTGNEKLFF. CDR3 DNA sequence: TGTGCCAGCAGCTTGGATGGGACAGGAAATGAAAAACTGTTTTTT.

This chain joins TRBV4-2 and TRBJ1-5; 9 bases fit TRBD1. Germline loops: CDR1 LGHNA, CDR2 YNFKEQ. This CDR3 contains 16 residues. Trimming cost V 5 bases and J 5 bases; bases outside gene matches: 10. In nucleotides, the CDR3 is TGTGCCAGCAGCAAGCCGGGACAGGGTGGTCATCAGCCCCAGCATTTT. Protein product: CASSKPGQGGHQPQHF.

The gene calls are TRBV7-3 and TRBJ2-1, with TRBD2 matching over 11 bases. Trimming at V came to 5 bases and at J to 4 bases, leaving 4 bases not matched to a gene. This CDR3 comprises 15 residues. Germline V lookup: CDR1 SGHTA, CDR2 FQGTGA. The CDR3 is CASSQTSGAYNEQFF. The CDR3 region has the DNA TGTGCCAGCAGCCAGACTAGCGGGGCATACAATGAGCAGTTCTTC.

This rearrangement joins TRBV7-2 to TRBJ2-5, with TRBD2 identical over 7 bases. Looked up from germline, CDR1 is SGHTA and CDR2 is FQGNSA. This CDR3 region has 14 residues. V shed 0 bases, J shed 6 bases, and the junction held 4 bases outside the gene matches. DNA for the CDR3: TGTGCCAGCAGCTTAGCGGGGGGGAGGAAGACCCAGTACTTC. This encodes CASSLAGGRKTQYF.